The 5 T cell receptor beta chains in this list originate from one sample, sequenced in a study of blood T cell repertoires in COVID-19. Profiled with immunoSEQ multiplex PCR; TCRdb holds only in-frame clones, not every one. The table lists fewer than 200,000 clones, about nine tenths of them singletons, with roughly 10% in the top ten. Source material: PBMCs or T cells enriched from blood (not recorded which). Receptors were obtained from a woman in her late teens or twenties who had recovered from COVID-19.

In its sample, this clone was seen a few times. The chain joins TRBV13 to TRBJ2-7, with 8 bases identical to TRBD2. The CDR3 covers 12 residues. Germline trimming cut 3 bases from V and 7 bases from J; bases unmatched to any gene: 2. The germline V gene has CDR1 PRHDT and CDR2 FYEKMQ (reference sequence). Here the CDR3 DNA reads TGTGCCAGCAGCTTTAGCGGGGCTGAGCAGTACTTC. Its protein is CASSFSGAEQYF.

The chain is built from TRBV19 and TRBJ2-7; 9 bases line up with TRBD1. After removal of 4 bases from V and 6 bases from J, the junction contained 16 bases not matched to a gene. CDR3 size: 17 residues. Germline CDR1 is LNHDA and CDR2 is SQIVND (reference sequence). CDR3 in amino acids: CASSRVARGTGLGEQYF. As DNA, the CDR3 is TGTGCCAGTAGTAGAGTAGCCCGGGGGACAGGGCTGGGCGAGCAGTACTTC.

This clone was counted a single time. The chain couples TRBV5-4 to TRBJ1-4, with TRBD1 matching 7 bases. The CDR3 covers 16 residues. Germline values: CDR1 SGHNT, CDR2 YYREEE (reference sequence). V dropped 3 bases and J dropped 7; count of bases not matched to a gene: 12. The CDR3 DNA follows: TGTGCCAGCAGCTCTCGACAGGGCGGCGTAAGTGAAAAACTGTTTTTT. Its protein is CASSSRQGGVSEKLFF.

V usage is TRBV5-1 and J usage is TRBJ1-5; unclear D gene. The germline V and J ends were trimmed by 0 bases and 6 bases, with 7 bases remaining between them. The CDR3 spans 13 residues. Germline V gene data show CDR1 as SGHRS and CDR2 as YFSETQ. DNA of the CDR3: TGCGCCAGCAGCTTGGATCAATCTCAGCCCCAGCATTTT. It codes for CASSLDQSQPQHF.

This clone was counted once. The genes are TRBV5-1 and TRBJ2-3, with TRBD2 matching 7 bases. J was trimmed by 2 bases and V by 0 bases; bases with no gene match: 3. Germline V gene lookup returns CDR1 SGHRS and CDR2 YFSETQ. The length of the CDR3 is 15 residues. The DNA of the CDR3 is TGCGCCAGCAGCTTGGTGGGAGGGTACACAGATACGCAGTATTTT. The encoded protein is CASSLVGGYTDTQYF.